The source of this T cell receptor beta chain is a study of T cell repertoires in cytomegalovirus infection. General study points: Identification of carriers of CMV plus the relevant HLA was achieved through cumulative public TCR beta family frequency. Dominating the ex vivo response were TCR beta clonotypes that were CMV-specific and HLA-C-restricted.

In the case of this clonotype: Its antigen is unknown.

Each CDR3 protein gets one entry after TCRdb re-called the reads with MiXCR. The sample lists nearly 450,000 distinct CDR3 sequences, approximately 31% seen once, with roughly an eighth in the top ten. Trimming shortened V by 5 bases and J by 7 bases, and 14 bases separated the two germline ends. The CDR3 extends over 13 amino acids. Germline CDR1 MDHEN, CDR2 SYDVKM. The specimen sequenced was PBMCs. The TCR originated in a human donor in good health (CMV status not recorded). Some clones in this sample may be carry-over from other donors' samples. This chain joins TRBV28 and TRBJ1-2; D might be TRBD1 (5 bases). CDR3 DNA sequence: TGTGCCAGCAGTCCACAACCAGGGTCTGGCTACACCTTC. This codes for CASSPQPGSGYTF.